The 9 T cell receptor beta chains below all came from one sample that was sequenced in a study of CXCR3-negative and CXCR3-positive naive CD8 T cells. The TRB libraries of cDNA were built by UMI-labeled 5' RACE. TCRdb reprocessed the 5' RACE reads and keeps a single row for each CDR3 protein, giving no DNA. The repertoire table contains 95,000 to 100,000 distinct CDR3 sequences. Broader study findings: CXCR3-positive naive cells had TRB CDR3s that were more hydrophobic than CXCR3-negative naive cells had.

What these receptors recognize is not known. Material for sequencing was naive CXCR3+ CD8+ T cells from blood. Subset meaning: CD45RO-CCR7+CD27+CD95- naive CD8+ T cells expressing CXCR3 (TNR3+). These receptors all stem from a human donor in good health. Some clones in this sample may be carry-over from other donors' samples.

The chain combines TRBV5-1 with TRBJ1-2; the D gene TCRdb calls, TRBD1, cannot be checked with no DNA. Germline V gene data show CDR1 as SGHRS and CDR2 as YFSETQ. The CDR3 consists of 14 residues. CDR3: CASSMEPGYYGYTF.

CDR3 sequence: CSGYLQGVEAFF. This chain links TRBV29-1 with TRBJ1-1; TCRdb's D call of TRBD1 is untestable without DNA. This CDR3 spans 12 amino acids. CDR1 is SQVTM, CDR2 ANQGSEA, per germline. The entire variable domain, with the rest obtained from reference TRBV29-1 and TRBJ1-1, is as follows: SAVISQKPSRDICQRGTSLTIQCQVDSQVTMMFWYRQQPGQSLTLIATANQGSEATYESGFVIDKFPISRPNLTFSTLTVSNMSPEDSSIYLCSGYLQGVEAFFGQGTRLTVV.

The J gene is TRBJ2-1, the V gene TRBV7-8; TCRdb selects TRBD2, and the lack of DNA leaves this call unchecked. CDR1 is SGHVS and CDR2 is FQNEAQ in the germline V gene. The CDR3 contains 16 residues. CDR3 residues: CASSFAGGLAKNEQFF.

CDR3 loop: CASSPAWGPTDTQYF. This chain connects TRBV7-9 to TRBJ2-3; without DNA, the TCRdb call of TRBD1 cannot be checked. The germline V gene has CDR1 SEHNR and CDR2 FQNEAQ (reference sequence). The CDR3 consists of 15 residues.

The rearrangement joins TRBV5-1 to TRBJ2-7; TCRdb reports TRBD1, a call that lacks DNA to check it against. CDR1 and CDR2 from the germline V gene are SGHRS and YFSETQ. CDR3 length: 13 residues. CDR3 sequence: CASRPDSTYEQYF.

The chain employs TRBV4-2 and TRBJ2-3; the D gene TCRdb calls, TRBD2, cannot be checked with no DNA. This CDR3 comprises 15 residues. Germline CDR1 is LGHNA and CDR2 is YNFKEQ. The CDR3 is CASSQDLEGSNTQYF.

V gene TRBV14 combines with J gene TRBJ1-2; TCRdb names TRBD1, which stays unverified in the absence of DNA. The CDR3 has 16 amino acids. Germline V gene lookup returns CDR1 SGHDN and CDR2 FVKESK. CDR3 region: CASSQTERDSDYGYTF.

This chain joins TRBV11-3 and TRBJ1-1; lacking DNA, the TRBD1 call made by TCRdb goes unchecked. This CDR3 is 19 amino acids long. The V gene's germline CDR1 is SGHNT and CDR2 YENEEA. CDR3 amino acids: CASSLGGLWGEGAGTEAFF.

The chain links TRBV10-2 to TRBJ2-1. Germline CDR1 is WSHSY and CDR2 is SAAADI. The CDR3 totals 13 residues. CDR3 sequence reads: CASSDITYNEQFF.